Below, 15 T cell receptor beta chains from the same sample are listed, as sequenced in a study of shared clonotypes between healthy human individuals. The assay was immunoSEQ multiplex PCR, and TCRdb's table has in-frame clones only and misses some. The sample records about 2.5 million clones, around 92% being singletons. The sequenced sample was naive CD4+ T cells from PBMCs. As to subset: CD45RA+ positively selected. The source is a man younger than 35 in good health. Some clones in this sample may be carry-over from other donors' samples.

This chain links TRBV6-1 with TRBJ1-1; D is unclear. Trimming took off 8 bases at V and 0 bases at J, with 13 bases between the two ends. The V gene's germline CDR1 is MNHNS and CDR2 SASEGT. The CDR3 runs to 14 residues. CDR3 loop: CASSNIWLNTEAFF. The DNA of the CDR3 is TGTGCCAGCTCCAATATTTGGCTGAACACTGAAGCTTTCTTT.

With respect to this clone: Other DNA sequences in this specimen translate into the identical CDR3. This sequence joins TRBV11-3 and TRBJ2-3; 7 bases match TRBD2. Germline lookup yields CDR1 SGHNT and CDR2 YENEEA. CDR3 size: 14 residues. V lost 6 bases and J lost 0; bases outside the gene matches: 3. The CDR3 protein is CASSSGGSTDTQYF. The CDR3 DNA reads TGTGCCAGCAGTTCGGGGGGTAGCACAGATACGCAGTATTTT.

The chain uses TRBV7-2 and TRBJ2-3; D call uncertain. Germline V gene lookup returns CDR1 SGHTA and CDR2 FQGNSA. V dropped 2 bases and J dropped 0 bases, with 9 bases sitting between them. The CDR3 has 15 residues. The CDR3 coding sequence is TGTGCCAGCAGCTTATATCCCGGCAGCACAGATACGCAGTATTTT. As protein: CASSLYPGSTDTQYF.

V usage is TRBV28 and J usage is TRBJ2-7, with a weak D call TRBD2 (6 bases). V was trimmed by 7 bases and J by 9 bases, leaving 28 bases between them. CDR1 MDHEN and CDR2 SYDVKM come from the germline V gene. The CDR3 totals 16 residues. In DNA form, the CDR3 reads TGTGCCAGCACCGACCTCGTGGACTATCCCCTACGAGGGCAGTACTTC. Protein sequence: CASTDLVDYPLRGQYF.

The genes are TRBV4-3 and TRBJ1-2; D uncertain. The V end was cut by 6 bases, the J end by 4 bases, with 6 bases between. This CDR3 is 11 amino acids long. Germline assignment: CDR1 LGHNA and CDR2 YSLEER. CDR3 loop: CASRNTYGYTF. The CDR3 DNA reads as TGCGCCAGCAGAAACACCTATGGCTACACCTTC.

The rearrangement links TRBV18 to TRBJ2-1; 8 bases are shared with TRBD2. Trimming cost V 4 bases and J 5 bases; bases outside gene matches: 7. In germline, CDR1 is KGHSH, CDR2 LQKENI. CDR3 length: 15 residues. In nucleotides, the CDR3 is TGTGCCAGCTCACTCGGTCGGGAGGGTAACAATGAGCAGTTCTTC. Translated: CASSLGREGNNEQFF.

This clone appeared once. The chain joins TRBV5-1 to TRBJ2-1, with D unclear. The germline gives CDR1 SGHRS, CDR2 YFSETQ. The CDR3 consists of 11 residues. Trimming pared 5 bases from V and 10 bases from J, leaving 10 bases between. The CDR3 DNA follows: TGCGCCAGCAGTCCCTCCCGGGAGCAGTTCTTC. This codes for CASSPSREQFF. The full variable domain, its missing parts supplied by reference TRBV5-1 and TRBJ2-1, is KAGVTQTPRYLIKTRGQQVTLSCSPISGHRSVSWYQQTPGQGLQFLFEYFSETQRNKGNFPGRFSGRQFSNSRSEMNVSTLELGDSALYLCASSPSREQFFGPGTRLTVL.

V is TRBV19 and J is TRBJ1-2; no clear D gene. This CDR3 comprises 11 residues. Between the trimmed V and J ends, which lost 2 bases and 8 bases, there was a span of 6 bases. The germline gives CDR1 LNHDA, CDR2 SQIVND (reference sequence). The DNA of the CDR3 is TGTGCCAGTAGTATACTTGGAGGCTACACCTTC. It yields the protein CASSILGGYTF.

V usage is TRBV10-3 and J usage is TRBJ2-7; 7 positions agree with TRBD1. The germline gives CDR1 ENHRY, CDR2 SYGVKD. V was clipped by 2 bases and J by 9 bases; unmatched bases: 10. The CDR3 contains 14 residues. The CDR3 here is CAISESTGEKGQYF. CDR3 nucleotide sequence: TGTGCCATCAGTGAGAGCACAGGGGAAAAAGGGCAGTACTTC.

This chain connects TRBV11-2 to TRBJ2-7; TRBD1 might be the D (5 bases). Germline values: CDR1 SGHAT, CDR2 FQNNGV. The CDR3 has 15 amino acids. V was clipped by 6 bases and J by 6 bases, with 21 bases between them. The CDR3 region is CASRAAGPQGGEQYF. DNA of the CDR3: TGTGCCAGCAGGGCCGCTGGGCCCCAGGGTGGCGAGCAGTACTTC.

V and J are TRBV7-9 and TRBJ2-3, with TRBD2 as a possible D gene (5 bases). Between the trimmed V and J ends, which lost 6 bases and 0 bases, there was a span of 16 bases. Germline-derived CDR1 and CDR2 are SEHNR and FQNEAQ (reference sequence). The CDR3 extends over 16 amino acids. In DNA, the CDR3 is TGTGCCAGCAGTCCCATCGGGGAGAGGAGCACAGATACGCAGTATTTT. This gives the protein CASSPIGERSTDTQYF.

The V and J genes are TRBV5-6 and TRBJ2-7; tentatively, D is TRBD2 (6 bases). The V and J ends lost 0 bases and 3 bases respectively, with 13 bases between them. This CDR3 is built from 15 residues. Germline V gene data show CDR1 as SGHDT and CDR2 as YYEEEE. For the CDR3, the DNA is TGTGCCAGCAGCTTGGGGAGGGACCCCATCTACGAGCAGTACTTC. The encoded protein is CASSLGRDPIYEQYF.

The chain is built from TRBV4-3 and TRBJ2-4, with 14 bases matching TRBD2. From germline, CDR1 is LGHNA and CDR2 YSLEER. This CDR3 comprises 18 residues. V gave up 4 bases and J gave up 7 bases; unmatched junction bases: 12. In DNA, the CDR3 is TGCGCCAGCAGCCGGGGACTAGCGGGGGTGGGTAAGATTAACATTCAGTACTTC. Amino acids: CASSRGLAGVGKINIQYF.

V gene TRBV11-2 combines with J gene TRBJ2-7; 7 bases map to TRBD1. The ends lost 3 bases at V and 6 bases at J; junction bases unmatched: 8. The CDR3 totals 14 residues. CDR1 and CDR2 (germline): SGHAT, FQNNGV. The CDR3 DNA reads TGTGCCAGCAGCTTCAATACAGGGGCTGGCGAGCAGTACTTC. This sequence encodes CASSFNTGAGEQYF.

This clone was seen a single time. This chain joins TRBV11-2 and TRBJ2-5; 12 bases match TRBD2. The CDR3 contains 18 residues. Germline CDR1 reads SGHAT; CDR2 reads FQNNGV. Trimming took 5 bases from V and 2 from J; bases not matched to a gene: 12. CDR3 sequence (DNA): TGTGCCAGCAGCCCCGGGACTAGCGGGCGCCGACCTCAAGAGACCCAGTACTTC. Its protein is CASSPGTSGRRPQETQYF.